This entry concerns a single TCR beta chain. Repertoires were generated with immunoSEQ multiplex PCR, while TCRdb's copy carries only in-frame clones and drops some. This table holds about 170,000 clones, about 86% found once. This entry is derived from a study of cytomegalovirus exposure and HLA in healthy donors. Germline lookup yields CDR1 LNHDA and CDR2 SQIVND (reference sequence). The CDR3 covers 12 residues. J was trimmed by 8 bases and V by 7 bases; bases with no gene match: 7. The receptor was isolated from a woman aged 25 to 39 in good health and CMV-seronegative. The rearrangement joins TRBV19 to TRBJ1-2, with 7 positions matching TRBD1. The sequencing sample was made of PBMCs. The CDR3 sequence: CASKRTGGGYTF. CDR3 in DNA: TGTGCCAGTAAAAGGACAGGCGGGGGCTACACCTTC.